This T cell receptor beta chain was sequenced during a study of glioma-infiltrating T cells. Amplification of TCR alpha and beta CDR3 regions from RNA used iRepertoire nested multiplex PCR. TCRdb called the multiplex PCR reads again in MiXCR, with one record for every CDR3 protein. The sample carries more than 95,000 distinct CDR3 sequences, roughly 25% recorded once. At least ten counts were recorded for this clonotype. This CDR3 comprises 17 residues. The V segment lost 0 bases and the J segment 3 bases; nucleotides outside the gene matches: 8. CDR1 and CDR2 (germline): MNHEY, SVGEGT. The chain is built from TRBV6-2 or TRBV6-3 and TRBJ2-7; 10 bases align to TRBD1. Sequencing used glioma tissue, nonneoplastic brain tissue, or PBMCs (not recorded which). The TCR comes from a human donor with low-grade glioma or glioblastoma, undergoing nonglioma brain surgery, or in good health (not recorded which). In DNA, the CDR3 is TGTGCCAGCAGTTACTCATCATCCGACAGGGGGCTCTACGAGCAGTACTTC. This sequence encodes CASSYSSSDRGLYEQYF.